The clone carrying this T cell receptor (beta chain) was observed a single time. A junction boundary mismatches the germline segment, possibly from a read error. The data derive from a study of OX40 agonist ivuxolimab in advanced cancers. Study-level information: Hepatocellular carcinoma, melanoma, renal cell or head and neck cancer occurred in dose-escalation patients.

This table comes from immunoSEQ multiplex PCR, and its TCRdb copy is limited to in-frame clones, with some not included. Here the sample spans more than 55,000 clones, approximately 92% being singletons. The TCR sequence derives from an adult with an advanced solid tumor such as melanoma, head and neck, liver or kidney cancer. The sample in question was CD4+ or CD8+ T cells sorted from blood, obtained in a trial of the OX40 agonist ivuxolimab.

The CDR3 sequence: CASRGSEEAQYF. The CDR3 region has the DNA TGCGCCAGCAGGGGAAGCGAAGAGGCCCAGTACTTC. The genes are TRBV5-1 and TRBJ2-5; D gene uncertain. This CDR3 is built from 12 residues. Germline V lookup: CDR1 SGHRS, CDR2 YFSETQ.